These 28 T cell receptor beta chains were all obtained from the same sample, sequenced in a study of blood T cell repertoires in COVID-19. Some clones are missing from TCRdb's copy, which holds only in-frame ones; the method was immunoSEQ multiplex PCR. Among about 160,000 clones, 81% were seen once, and the ten largest hold about 5.7%. Sequencing was performed on PBMCs or T cells enriched from blood (not recorded which). The source is a woman aged 40-49 years with acute COVID-19.

CDR3 residues: CASSKTFDGLSGVYEQYF. CDR3 in DNA: TGTGCCAGCAGCAAAACTTTCGACGGACTAAGCGGGGTCTACGAGCAGTACTTC. V and J are TRBV21-1 and TRBJ2-7; TRBD2 is taken as the D call from the table, unchecked against the DNA. TRBV21-1 represents a pseudogene. The CDR3 consists of 18 residues.

The chain carries TRBV5-1 and TRBJ1-1, with D unclear. Trimming stripped 2 bases from V and 1 base from J, with 9 bases between. Germline CDR1 is SGHRS and CDR2 is YFSETQ. This CDR3 spans 14 amino acids. CDR3: CASSLNSGNTEAFF. Written as DNA, the CDR3 is TGCGCCAGCAGCTTAAACTCAGGGAACACTGAAGCTTTCTTT.

The chain uses TRBV5-1 and TRBJ2-7, with TRBD2 identical over 11 bases. After removal of 3 bases from V and 5 bases from J, the junction contained 7 bases not matched to a gene. Germline V lookup: CDR1 SGHRS, CDR2 YFSETQ. This CDR3 has 15 residues. DNA of the CDR3: TGCGCCAGCAGCTCCTTAGCGGGAGGGATCGACGAGCAGTACTTC. Its protein product is CASSSLAGGIDEQYF.

The V gene is TRBV10-1, the J gene TRBJ2-1, with 10 bases that match TRBD2. The V and J ends lost 3 bases and 1 base, in that order; junction bases with no gene match: 9. Germline V gene lookup returns CDR1 WNHNN and CDR2 SYGVQD (reference sequence). The CDR3 spans 18 residues. CDR3 sequence reads: CASSDLRASGGSYNEQFF. The CDR3 DNA reads as TGCGCCAGCAGTGATTTGAGGGCTAGCGGGGGTTCCTACAATGAGCAGTTCTTC.

The chain has TRBV3-1 (or the pseudogene TRBV3-2) and TRBJ1-1, with a weak D call TRBD1 (6 bases). Per germline, CDR1 LGHDT and CDR2 YNNKEL (reference sequence). The V end lost 5 bases, the J end lost 11 bases, and 15 bases lay between the germline ends. This CDR3 is 12 amino acids long. CDR3 region: CASSTPGDGAFF. CDR3 in DNA: TGTGCCAGCAGCACCCCAGGGGATGGGGCTTTCTTT.

The CDR3 region is CASSQGTDYEQYV. Here the CDR3 DNA reads TGTGCCAGCTCGCAAGGGACAGACTACGAGCAGTACGTC. The chain is built from TRBV18 and TRBJ2-7; 7 bases are a match to TRBD1. With 6 bases clipped from V and 3 bases from J, the junction kept 5 bases outside the gene matches. This CDR3 contains 13 residues. Germline V CDR1 and CDR2: KGHSH, LQKENI.

The rearrangement links TRBV4-2 to TRBJ2-5; the match to TRBD2 covers 11 bases. The CDR3 has 16 residues. The J segment lost 0 bases and the V segment lost 4 bases, leaving 4 bases of the junction unmatched. Germline CDR1 and CDR2: LGHNA and YNFKEQ. The CDR3 loop reads CASSLQTSGNQETQYF. Written as DNA, the CDR3 is TGTGCCAGCAGCCTCCAGACTAGCGGGAACCAAGAGACCCAGTACTTC.

The rearrangement joins TRBV2 to TRBJ1-3; the D is unclear. Germline V gene lookup returns CDR1 SNHLY and CDR2 FYNNEI. The length of the CDR3 is 14 residues. The germline V and J ends were trimmed by 2 bases and 0 bases, with 5 bases remaining between them. The CDR3, as DNA: TGTGCCAGCAGTGAACATCCCTCTGGAAACACCATATATTTT. It is translated as CASSEHPSGNTIYF.

This rearrangement joins TRBV25-1 to TRBJ2-5, with D perhaps TRBD2 (6 bases). Trimming pared 3 bases from V and 5 bases from J, leaving 13 bases between. CDR3 length: 14 amino acids. Germline loops: CDR1 MGHDK, CDR2 SYGVNS. The CDR3 loop is CASSEAGSLETQYF. The CDR3 bases are TGTGCCAGCAGTGAGGCCGGGAGTCTGGAGACCCAGTACTTC.

The CDR3 DNA is TGTGCCAGCAGCGCGGCGGGGGGCAACACTGAAGCTTTCTTT. This encodes CASSAAGGNTEAFF. This rearrangement joins TRBV9 to TRBJ1-1, with D tentatively TRBD1 (6 bases). Germline assignment: CDR1 SGDLS and CDR2 YYNGEE. Trimming cost V 3 bases and J 2 bases, with 11 bases left between them. This CDR3 spans 14 amino acids.

Remarks on this clone: Other DNA sequences in the sample encode the same CDR3. The rearrangement joins TRBV29-1 to TRBJ1-2, with 8 bases fitting TRBD1. This CDR3 is 15 amino acids long. Germline CDR1 reads SQVTM; CDR2 reads ANQGSEA. V lost 0 bases to trimming and J lost 7 bases; unmatched junction nucleotides: 10. This chain's CDR3 is CSVEERAGGTAGYTF. CDR3 coding DNA: TGCAGCGTTGAAGAAAGGGCAGGGGGCACTGCTGGCTACACCTTC.

This clone has more than one count but fewer than ten. The CDR3 DNA reads TGTGCCAGCAGTCCCCGACCGACAGGGGGAGTATATAGCAATCAGCCCCAGCATTTT. This gives the protein CASSPRPTGGVYSNQPQHF. This sequence joins TRBV27 and TRBJ1-5; TRBD1 agrees at 9 bases. The V gene's germline CDR1 is MNHEY and CDR2 SMNVEV (reference sequence). The length of the CDR3 is 19 residues. Trimming at V came to 5 bases and at J to 0 bases, leaving 14 bases not matched to a gene.

The genes are TRBV21-1 and TRBJ1-5. TRBV21-1 is termed a pseudogene. This CDR3 contains 17 residues. CDR3: CASSKDAGTYSNQPQHF. In nucleotides, the CDR3 is TGTGCCAGCAGCAAAGACGCTGGGACTTATAGCAATCAGCCCCAGCATTTT.

The table lists this clone with a count of one. The V gene is TRBV19, the J gene TRBJ2-1, with 7 positions matching TRBD2. Germline V lookup: CDR1 LNHDA, CDR2 SQIVND (reference sequence). Trimming took 9 bases from V and 0 from J; bases not matched to a gene: 8. CDR3 length: 15 residues. CDR3 DNA sequence: TGTGCCAGCCTCAGTAGCGGGTACTCCTACAATGAGCAGTTCTTC. It codes for CASLSSGYSYNEQFF.

This clone was counted between two and nine times. The chain couples TRBV21-1 to TRBJ2-3; the tabulated D call, TRBD2, remains unverified against the DNA. TRBV21-1 is flagged as a pseudogene. CDR3 size: 23 residues. The CDR3 DNA reads TGTGCCAGCAGCAAAGCGCCAGGGGGCTACGGCAGAGCGGGAGGGACTAGCACAGATACGCAGTATTTT. Translation: CASSKAPGGYGRAGGTSTDTQYF.

The rearrangement joins TRBV24-1 to TRBJ2-1; maybe TRBD2 (6 bases). Deletions cut 4 bases from V and 7 bases from J, with 19 bases between. CDR1 and CDR2 from the germline V gene are KGHDR and SFDVKD. The CDR3 sequence is 16 residues long. The CDR3 sequence is CATSDPRDSIENEQFF. The CDR3 DNA reads TGTGCCACCAGTGACCCGCGGGATTCGATTGAGAATGAGCAGTTCTTC.

The rearrangement joins TRBV2 to TRBJ1-2; 7 bases match TRBD1. Germline values: CDR1 SNHLY, CDR2 FYNNEI. V was pared by 6 bases and J by 3 bases, with 13 bases of the junction left unmatched. The length of the CDR3 is 16 residues. Here the CDR3 reads CASRGNSGTADYGYTF. CDR3 sequence (DNA): TGTGCCAGCAGGGGAAATTCCGGGACAGCTGACTATGGCTACACCTTC. Drawing the rest from reference TRBV2 and TRBJ1-2, the complete variable domain is EPEVTQTPSHQVTQMGQEVILRCVPISNHLYFYWYRQILGQKVEFLVSFYNNEISEKSEIFDDQFSVERPDGSNFTLKIRSTKLEDSAMYFCASRGNSGTADYGYTFGSGTRLTVV.

The V and J genes are TRBV4-1 and TRBJ1-2, with TRBD1 matching 8 bases. The CDR3 runs to 18 residues. CDR1 and CDR2 from the germline V gene are MGHRA and YSYEKL. V lost 5 bases to trimming and J lost 0 bases; unmatched junction nucleotides: 14. CDR3 sequence (DNA): TGCGCCAGCAGCTACAAGATGGGGACAGGAGATACTAACTATGGCTACACCTTC. Protein: CASSYKMGTGDTNYGYTF.

The CDR3 loop reads CASSLPAGTEAFF. The CDR3 DNA follows: TGTGCCAGCAGCTTGCCGGCGGGAACTGAAGCTTTCTTT. The gene calls are TRBV5-6 and TRBJ1-1; D is unclear. Deletions cut 1 base from V and 5 bases from J, with 9 bases between. The length of the CDR3 is 13 residues. Looked up from germline, CDR1 is SGHDT and CDR2 is YYEEEE.

The V and J genes are TRBV19 and TRBJ2-5; 8 bases are shared with TRBD2. The CDR3 spans 15 residues. The germline gives CDR1 LNHDA, CDR2 SQIVND (reference sequence). V lost 5 bases, J lost 1 base, and 6 bases stayed unmatched. In nucleotides, the CDR3 is TGTGCCAGTAGTCTGCGACTAGCGTCCCAAGAGACCCAGTACTTC. Amino acids: CASSLRLASQETQYF. The full variable domain, with the rest looked up from reference TRBV19 and TRBJ2-5, is DGGITQSPKYLFRKEGQNVTLSCEQNLNHDAMYWYRQDPGQGLRLIYYSQIVNDFQKGDIAEGYSVSREKKESFPLTVTSAQKNPTAFYLCASSLRLASQETQYFGPGTRLLVL.

The V call is TRBV7-6, the J call TRBJ2-2, with D possibly matching TRBD1 (6 bases). Germline V gene data show CDR1 as SGHVS and CDR2 as FNYEAQ. The CDR3 covers 14 residues. V was shortened by 8 bases and J by 5 bases, with 15 bases between the two germline ends. This CDR3 is CASSPGVETGELFF. In DNA, the CDR3 is TGTGCCAGCTCCCCAGGGGTGGAAACCGGGGAGCTGTTTTTT.

This chain connects TRBV6-5 to TRBJ1-6; TRBD1 matches at 7 bases. The CDR3 sequence is 14 residues long. Trimming at V came to 5 bases and at J to 5 bases, leaving 3 bases not matched to a gene. The V gene's germline CDR1 is MNHEY and CDR2 SVGAGI. The CDR3 coding sequence is TGTGCCAGCAGTCAGGGGGTCAATAATTCACCCCTCCACTTT. It codes for CASSQGVNNSPLHF.

The chain employs TRBV3-1 (or the pseudogene TRBV3-2) and TRBJ2-5; perhaps TRBD2 as D (5 bases). The germline V and J ends were trimmed by 7 bases and 5 bases, with 11 bases remaining between them. The CDR3 covers 12 residues. Germline assignment: CDR1 LGHDT and CDR2 YNNKEL (reference sequence). The CDR3: CASNGIGETQYF. CDR3 nucleotide sequence: TGTGCCAGCAACGGGATTGGGGAGACCCAGTACTTC.

The chain carries TRBV13 and TRBJ2-7, with D tentatively TRBD1 (6 bases). The CDR3 length is 13 residues. Trimming left V 0 bases short and J 6 bases short, with 9 bases between. In germline, CDR1 is PRHDT, CDR2 FYEKMQ (reference sequence). The CDR3 is CASSLGQGGEQYF. The CDR3, as DNA: TGTGCCAGCAGCTTAGGACAGGGTGGCGAGCAGTACTTC.

The gene calls are TRBV5-1 and TRBJ1-3; TRBD1 aligns across 10 bases. Looked up from germline, CDR1 is SGHRS and CDR2 is YFSETQ. V was pared by 3 bases and J by 0 bases, with 6 bases of the junction left unmatched. The CDR3 is made up of 17 amino acids. CDR3 protein: CASSSGTGDLSGNTIYF. The CDR3 nucleotides are TGCGCCAGCAGCTCCGGGACAGGGGATCTCTCTGGAAACACCATATATTTT.

V is TRBV29-1 and J is TRBJ1-1, with D tentatively TRBD1 (6 bases). Germline V gene data show CDR1 as SQVTM and CDR2 as ANQGSEA. This CDR3 contains 13 residues. The V end was cut by 7 bases, the J end by 0 bases, with 12 bases between. DNA for the CDR3: TGCAGCGGAAGAGGACAGATGAACACTGAAGCTTTCTTT. Translating gives CSGRGQMNTEAFF.

The rearrangement uses TRBV3-1 (or the pseudogene TRBV3-2) and TRBJ2-7, with D perhaps matching TRBD1 (6 bases). CDR3 size: 14 residues. Germline V gene sequence: CDR1 LGHDT, CDR2 YNNKEL (reference sequence). V shed 0 bases and J shed 3 bases, with 9 bases lying between them. The CDR3 coding sequence is TGTGCCAGCAGCCAAGAGGGGGCAGGCTACGAGCAGTACTTC. Amino acid sequence: CASSQEGAGYEQYF.

The V call is TRBV5-1, the J call TRBJ2-6; TRBD1 agrees at 7 bases. The CDR3 covers 16 residues. Germline trimming cut 4 bases from V and 0 bases from J; bases unmatched to any gene: 4. Germline loops: CDR1 SGHRS, CDR2 YFSETQ. CDR3 DNA sequence: TGCGCCAGCAGCAGGGGACAGATCTCTGGGGCCAACGTCCTGACTTTC. It yields the protein CASSRGQISGANVLTF.